The rows below give T cell receptor beta chains drawn from one sample of a study of blood T cells in healthy people across ages. TCRdb reprocessed the 5' RACE reads via MiXCR and lists one record per CDR3 protein. The data show some 790,000 distinct CDR3 sequences, more than 25% seen once. Sequenced: blood. These TCRs come from a woman aged 80 or over in good health. Each CDR3 is given with its conserved first and last residue. D genes are given only for firm matches. Clone size is given for some rows only: seen once, a few or many times, or a class if the clone is expanded.

TRBD1 TRBJ1-1 few TRBV4-3 CASSHWGQGSTEAFF TGCGCCAGCAGCCATTGGGGACAGGGGTCCACTGAAGCTTTCTTT
TRBD1 TRBJ1-1 few TRBV4-3 CASSHYDRGAFF TGCGCCAGCAGCCATTACGACAGGGGAGCTTTCTTT
TRBD2 TRBJ2-7 many TRBV7-2 CASSLAGVSYEQYF TGTGCCAGCAGCCTAGCGGGGGTTAGCTACGAGCAGTACTTC
TRBD1 TRBJ2-1 few TRBV6-2/TRBV6-3 CASSEGQGRNEQFF TGTGCCAGCAGTGAGGGACAGGGGAGAAATGAGCAGTTCTTC
TRBD1 TRBJ2-5 . TRBV12-3/TRBV12-4 CASSSTAGTGNF TGTGCCAGCAGCTCAACAGCGGGGACAGGGAACTTC
. TRBJ2-2 . TRBV12-3/TRBV12-4 CASSLSANTGELFF TGTGCCAGCAGTTTAAGTGCGAACACCGGGGAGCTGTTTTTT
. TRBJ1-2 many TRBV20-1 CSARDILRLSKGVGYTF TGCAGTGCTAGAGATATTTTGAGACTGTCAAAAGGGGTCGGCTACACCTTC
TRBD2 TRBJ2-5 few TRBV11-2 CASSNLAGFQETQYF TGTGCCAGCAGCAATCTAGCGGGCTTTCAAGAGACCCAGTACTTC
TRBD1 TRBJ2-7 many TRBV7-2 CASSADRGGIYEQYF TGTGCCAGCAGCGCGGACAGGGGGGGAATCTACGAGCAGTACTTC
TRBD2 TRBJ2-3 many TRBV30 CAWSVLAGGTDTQYF TGTGCCTGGAGTGTCCTAGCGGGGGGCACAGATACGCAGTATTTT
. TRBJ2-7 . TRBV3-1 CASGQATATYEQYF TGTGCCAGCGGCCAAGCGACAGCAACCTACGAGCAGTACTTC
TRBD2 TRBJ2-1 . TRBV27 CASSKREGRFDYNEQFF TGTGCCAGCAGCAAGCGGGAGGGCCGGTTCGACTACAATGAGCAGTTCTTC
. TRBJ1-2 . TRBV6-5 CASSYRTEGPRDGYTF TGTGCCAGCAGTTACCGTACAGAAGGTCCGAGGGATGGCTACACCTTC
. TRBJ2-7 many TRBV14 CASSRHPYEQYF TGTGCCAGCAGCCGTCACCCCTACGAGCAGTACTTC
. TRBJ2-2 many TRBV5-6 CASRYKGGELFF TGTGCCAGCAGGTATAAAGGAGGGGAGCTGTTTTTT
TRBD1 TRBJ1-6 . TRBV6-5 CASSYETGGGNSPLHF TGTGCCAGCAGTTACGAGACAGGGGGCGGTAATTCACCCCTCCACTTT
TRBD2 TRBJ2-5 many TRBV7-2 CASSYQLAARETQYF TGTGCCAGCAGCTACCAACTAGCGGCTCGGGAGACCCAGTACTTC
TRBD1 TRBJ1-2 . TRBV29-1 CSVVQGGRALYGYTF TGCAGCGTTGTTCAGGGGGGCAGAGCCCTCTATGGCTACACCTTC
. TRBJ1-2 . TRBV19 CASRIGLNYGYTF TGTGCCAGTAGAATTGGGCTAAACTATGGCTACACCTTC
. TRBJ1-1 once TRBV12-3/TRBV12-4 CASSLSLTLAEAFF TGTGCCAGCAGTTTATCTTTGACCCTTGCTGAAGCTTTCTTT
. TRBJ2-7 many TRBV21-1 CASSPRTSYEQYF TGTGCCAGCAGCCCTCGGACATCCTACGAGCAGTACTTC
. TRBJ2-7 many TRBV28 CASSSISYEQYF TGTGCCAGCAGTTCCATCTCCTACGAGCAGTACTTC
. TRBJ1-1 . TRBV4-3 CASSQGIKGGTEAFF TGCGCCAGCAGCCAAGGGATAAAGGGGGGCACTGAAGCTTTCTTT
. TRBJ1-6 many TRBV6-2/TRBV6-3 CASSYSSTNSPLHF TGTGCCAGCAGTTATAGTTCGACTAATTCACCCCTCCACTTT
. TRBJ2-1 . TRBV7-2 CASSSGTGYSNNEQFF TGTGCCAGCAGCTCCGGAACAGGGTACTCCAACAATGAGCAGTTCTTC
. TRBJ2-5 many TRBV25-1 CASSESDKQTQYF TGTGCCAGCAGTGAGTCCGACAAACAGACCCAGTACTTC
. TRBJ1-2 . TRBV24-1 CATNPKNYGYTF TGTGCCACCAATCCCAAGAACTATGGCTACACCTTC
TRBD1 TRBJ2-5 . TRBV5-1 CASSKPTGGPQETQYF TGCGCCAGCAGCAAACCGACAGGGGGACCTCAAGAGACCCAGTACTTC
. TRBJ1-5 . TRBV6-2/TRBV6-3 CASSYPRLTGPQHF TGTGCCAGCAGTTACCCCCGGTTGACAGGGCCCCAGCATTTT
TRBD1 TRBJ2-6 many TRBV4-3 CASSQDWQGAFSGANVLTF TGCGCCAGCAGCCAAGATTGGCAGGGGGCCTTCTCTGGGGCCAACGTCCTGACTTTC
TRBD2 TRBJ2-1 . TRBV7-9 CASSLTSGGAEGFF TGTGCCAGCAGCTTGACTAGCGGGGGGGCCGAGGGGTTCTTC
. TRBJ2-3 many TRBV20-1 CSASRRTDTQYF TGCAGTGCTAGTCGGCGCACAGATACGCAGTATTTT
. TRBJ2-4 . TRBV6-2/TRBV6-3 CASSPQVTLAKNIQYF TGTGCCAGCAGCCCACAGGTCACGTTAGCCAAAAACATTCAGTACTTC
. TRBJ2-7 few TRBV6-5 CASSYSKRTGSSSYEQYF TGTGCCAGCAGTTACTCGAAACGGACGGGGTCCAGCTCCTACGAGCAGTACTTC
. TRBJ1-5 many TRBV30 CAWGGGSNQPQHF TGTGCCTGGGGGGGTGGTAGCAATCAGCCCCAGCATTTT
. TRBJ1-4 few TRBV5-5 CASSLYSGGEKLFF TGTGCCAGCAGCTTGTATTCTGGGGGGGAAAAACTGTTTTTT